The T cell receptor beta chain described here comes from a study of sequential checkpoint blockade in melanoma. The J segment lost 2 bases and the V segment lost 4 bases, leaving 10 bases of the junction unmatched. The germline CDR1 and CDR2 sequences are SGHRS and YFSETQ. The CDR3 runs to 18 residues. Measured with immunoSEQ multiplex PCR; TCRdb has only the in-frame clones, and not every one. The sample gives 10,000 to 15,000 clones, roughly 65% of which show up once; 22% is in the top ten. Treatment reported: randomized to nivolumab then ipilimumab (arm A) or the reverse (arm B). The V and J genes are TRBV5-1 and TRBJ2-3; 13 nucleotides match TRBD2. The receptor was isolated from a human donor with melanoma. The sample in question was CD8+ T cells sorted from blood (inferred from file names), obtained from a patient given nivolumab and ipilimumab in sequence. CDR3 sequence (DNA): TGCGCCAGCAGCCTGGATACCGGGACTAGCGGGGCCACAGATACGCAGTATTTT. It codes for CASSLDTGTSGATDTQYF.